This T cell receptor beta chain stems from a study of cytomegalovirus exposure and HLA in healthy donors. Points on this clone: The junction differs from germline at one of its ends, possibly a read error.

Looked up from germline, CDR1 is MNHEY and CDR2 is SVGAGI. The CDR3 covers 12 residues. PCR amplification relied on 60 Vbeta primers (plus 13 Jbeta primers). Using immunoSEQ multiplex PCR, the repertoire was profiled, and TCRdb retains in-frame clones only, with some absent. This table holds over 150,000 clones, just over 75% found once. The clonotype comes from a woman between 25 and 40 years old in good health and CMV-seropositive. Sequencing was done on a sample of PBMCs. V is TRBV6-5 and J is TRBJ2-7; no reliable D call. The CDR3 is CASSEAVFLANF. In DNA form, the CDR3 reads TGTGCCAGCAGTGAAGCCGTCTTTCTCGCCAACTTC.